Sequencing of this T cell receptor (beta chain) was carried out in a study of CD8 T cells in ankylosing spondylitis. Findings and limits, study-wide: Apparently characteristic of ankylosing spondylitis blood was a TCR beta motif (roughly 8 highly homologous variants). Reportedly, significant enrichment of disease-linked clones occurred in matched ankylosing spondylitis synovial fluid.

By quantitative 5'-RACE with molecular barcodes, the TCR beta libraries were made. MiXCR was run by TCRdb on the 5' RACE reads, yielding one entry per CDR3 protein. In the table there are 250,000 or so distinct CDR3 sequences, about 24% of which are singletons. The sample holds many counts of this clonotype. Its antigen is not identified. This CDR3 region has 11 residues. V lost 8 bases, J lost 7 bases, and 9 bases lay in between. This sequence was found in a male donor with ankylosing spondylitis or in good health (not recorded which). Sequencing was performed on blood, either unsorted or a sorted T cell fraction (not recorded which). The chain recombines TRBV12-3 or TRBV12-4 with TRBJ2-4; TRBD2 is a possible D gene (5 bases). DNA of the CDR3: TGTGCCAGCTCTGGGGAGAACATTCAGTACTTC. This translates into CASSGENIQYF.